The sequence of this TCR beta chain was determined in a study of CD8 T cells in ankylosing spondylitis. Study-level findings and limits: The authors reported significant enrichment of disease-linked clones in matched ankylosing spondylitis synovial fluid. Made up of fewer than ten highly homologous variants, a TCR beta motif appeared characteristic of ankylosing spondylitis blood.

This clonotype was counted many times. Its antigen is still unknown. Using its own MiXCR run on the 5' RACE reads, TCRdb lists one record per CDR3 protein. The sample lists fewer than 250,000 distinct CDR3 sequences, roughly 10% occurring once. The V gene's germline CDR1 is SGHRS and CDR2 YFSETQ. The CDR3 runs 14 residues. V was pared by 5 bases and J by 2 bases, with 4 bases of the junction left unmatched. The chain uses TRBV5-1 and TRBJ2-1; TRBD2 matches at 7 bases. The sequencing sample was made of blood, either unsorted or a sorted T cell fraction (not recorded which). The clonotype was recovered from a male donor with ankylosing spondylitis or in good health (not recorded which). In DNA, the CDR3 is TGCGCCAGCAGGTCTAGCGGAGCCTACAATGAGCAGTTCTTC. Residues: CASRSSGAYNEQFF. The entire variable domain, with the rest obtained from reference TRBV5-1 and TRBJ2-1, is as follows: KAGVTQTPRYLIKTRGQQVTLSCSPISGHRSVSWYQQTPGQGLQFLFEYFSETQRNKGNFPGRFSGRQFSNSRSEMNVSTLELGDSALYLCASRSSGAYNEQFFGPGTRLTVL.